The rows below give T cell receptor beta chains drawn from one sample of a study of shared clonotypes between healthy human individuals. TCRdb's table, derived via immunoSEQ multiplex PCR, lists solely in-frame clones and lacks some. The table lists roughly 450,000 clones, 79% of them singletons. The sequenced material came from PBMCs. The receptors shown here come from a woman aged 40 to 49 in good health. Some clones in this sample may be carry-over from other donors' samples. Each CDR3 is given without its conserved first and last residue. The order of the fields is J gene, CDR3 length, V gene, CDR3 protein.

J gene: TRBJ2-1; CDR3 length: 13; V gene: TRBV10-3; CDR3 protein: AISGSRTPDNEQF
J gene: TRBJ1-2; CDR3 length: 13; V gene: TRBV9; CDR3 protein: ASSAGQGAPDGYT
J gene: TRBJ2-7; CDR3 length: 9; V gene: TRBV2; CDR3 protein: ASRGSYEQY
J gene: TRBJ2-1; CDR3 length: 17; V gene: TRBV2; CDR3 protein: ASSDLSLSTSGLWNEQF
J gene: TRBJ1-2; CDR3 length: 12; V gene: TRBV5-1; CDR3 protein: ASSLGRGLDGYT
J gene: TRBJ1-5; CDR3 length: 11; V gene: TRBV7-2; CDR3 protein: ASSSGQNQPQH
J gene: TRBJ1-1; CDR3 length: 11; V gene: TRBV7-2; CDR3 protein: ASSSQGNTEAF
J gene: TRBJ2-1; CDR3 length: 14; V gene: TRBV4-3; CDR3 protein: ASSQGLEIRGNEQF
J gene: TRBJ2-3; CDR3 length: 12; V gene: TRBV5-1; CDR3 protein: ASSLLASTDTQY
J gene: TRBJ2-3; CDR3 length: 12; V gene: TRBV11-1; CDR3 protein: ASSQGRGTDTQY
J gene: TRBJ1-1; CDR3 length: 11; V gene: TRBV21-1; CDR3 protein: ASRGAVNTEAF
J gene: TRBJ2-1; CDR3 length: 11; V gene: TRBV7-7; CDR3 protein: ASSLNTNNEQF
J gene: TRBJ2-4; CDR3 length: 13; V gene: TRBV15; CDR3 protein: ATSRGQVTKNIQY
J gene: TRBJ2-3; CDR3 length: 14; V gene: TRBV5-1; CDR3 protein: ASSLGRNTGTDTQY
J gene: TRBJ2-7; CDR3 length: 11; V gene: TRBV7-2; CDR3 protein: ASSLVPSGEQY
J gene: TRBJ2-7; CDR3 length: 17; V gene: TRBV7-9; CDR3 protein: ASSGGTSGPSAVSYEQY
J gene: TRBJ2-1; CDR3 length: 10; V gene: TRBV30; CDR3 protein: AWSRGGYEQF
J gene: TRBJ2-4; CDR3 length: 12; V gene: TRBV5-1; CDR3 protein: ASREAGGPNIQY
J gene: TRBJ2-3; CDR3 length: 15; V gene: TRBV18; CDR3 protein: ASSPPGLAGGQDTQY
J gene: TRBJ2-3; CDR3 length: 13; V gene: TRBV19; CDR3 protein: ASRPPGLFTDTQY
J gene: TRBJ2-7; CDR3 length: 12; V gene: TRBV28; CDR3 protein: ASEYAGGSYEQY
J gene: TRBJ2-4; CDR3 length: 14; V gene: TRBV28; CDR3 protein: ASSPVGAQGENIQY
J gene: TRBJ2-5; CDR3 length: 14; V gene: TRBV5-5; CDR3 protein: ASSLVRTMGQETQY
J gene: TRBJ2-1; CDR3 length: 14; V gene: TRBV7-2; CDR3 protein: ASSWSASGANNEQF
J gene: TRBJ2-5; CDR3 length: 13; V gene: TRBV5-1; CDR3 protein: ASSLEVQAQETQY
J gene: TRBJ1-2; CDR3 length: 11; V gene: TRBV11-1; CDR3 protein: ASSLYGTLDYT
J gene: TRBJ2-7; CDR3 length: 18; V gene: TRBV1; CDR3 protein: TSSQPQVVRGLAGGDEQY
J gene: TRBJ2-7; CDR3 length: 10; V gene: TRBV7-9; CDR3 protein: ASSASTGEQY
J gene: TRBJ2-7; CDR3 length: 14; V gene: TRBV7-8; CDR3 protein: ASSLGPGLTSYEQY
J gene: TRBJ1-2; CDR3 length: 11; V gene: TRBV28; CDR3 protein: ASRAGGPYGYT
J gene: TRBJ2-1; CDR3 length: 14; V gene: TRBV10-3; CDR3 protein: AISESLRSSYNEQF
J gene: TRBJ2-6; CDR3 length: 16; V gene: TRBV9; CDR3 protein: ASSARDRVVTGANVLT
J gene: TRBJ1-2; CDR3 length: 13; V gene: TRBV27; CDR3 protein: ASSLSGTGGYGYT
J gene: TRBJ1-1; CDR3 length: 11; V gene: TRBV4-2; CDR3 protein: ASSQDVGLPGP
J gene: TRBJ2-2; CDR3 length: 16; V gene: TRBV4-3; CDR3 protein: ASSHGLAGGGNTGELF
J gene: TRBJ2-2; CDR3 length: 12; V gene: TRBV5-1; CDR3 protein: ASSLVGQQGELF
J gene: TRBJ2-7; CDR3 length: 12; V gene: TRBV18; CDR3 protein: ASSPESGAYEQY
J gene: TRBJ2-7; CDR3 length: 13; V gene: TRBV9; CDR3 protein: ASSASGDFSYEQY
J gene: TRBJ1-4; CDR3 length: 14; V gene: TRBV7-2; CDR3 protein: ASSLVRADYNEKLF
J gene: TRBJ1-1; CDR3 length: 12; V gene: TRBV28; CDR3 protein: ASTRQGARTEAF
J gene: TRBJ2-1; CDR3 length: 13; V gene: TRBV11-2; CDR3 protein: ASSAGTDSFNEQF
J gene: TRBJ2-7; CDR3 length: 11; V gene: TRBV7-8; CDR3 protein: ASSPTRNYEQY
J gene: TRBJ1-2; CDR3 length: 11; V gene: TRBV6-4; CDR3 protein: ASRAQGAHGYT
J gene: TRBJ2-7; CDR3 length: 13; V gene: TRBV5-8; CDR3 protein: ASSLGGQANYEQY
J gene: TRBJ2-1; CDR3 length: 13; V gene: TRBV4-1; CDR3 protein: ASRQIAGASNEQF
J gene: TRBJ2-1; CDR3 length: 13; V gene: TRBV18; CDR3 protein: ASSSGMSSYNEQF
J gene: TRBJ2-1; CDR3 length: 15; V gene: TRBV2; CDR3 protein: ASSRGGLAGSYNEQF
J gene: TRBJ1-1; CDR3 length: 13; V gene: TRBV6-6; CDR3 protein: ASSYGRRGVTEAF
J gene: TRBJ2-1; CDR3 length: 14; V gene: TRBV11-2; CDR3 protein: ASSSNPGMANVEQF
J gene: TRBJ1-2; CDR3 length: 12; V gene: TRBV29-1; CDR3 protein: SVEDRRRNYGYT
J gene: TRBJ2-3; CDR3 length: 11; V gene: TRBV7-3; CDR3 protein: ASSLTHTDTQY
J gene: TRBJ2-2; CDR3 length: 14; V gene: TRBV4-3; CDR3 protein: ASSQLGGLDTGELF
J gene: TRBJ2-3; CDR3 length: 14; V gene: TRBV9; CDR3 protein: ASSVGTGPGTDTQY
J gene: TRBJ1-4; CDR3 length: 13; V gene: TRBV5-4; CDR3 protein: ASSLAEGANEKLF
J gene: TRBJ1-1; CDR3 length: 13; V gene: TRBV4-2; CDR3 protein: ASSQEMWGGTEAF
J gene: TRBJ2-3; CDR3 length: 11; V gene: TRBV9; CDR3 protein: ASSAIVTDTQY
J gene: TRBJ2-5; CDR3 length: 12; V gene: TRBV5-1; CDR3 protein: ASSLGQVFETQY
J gene: TRBJ2-7; CDR3 length: 12; V gene: TRBV10-3; CDR3 protein: AIRKAGGPHEQY
J gene: TRBJ2-7; CDR3 length: 14; V gene: TRBV19; CDR3 protein: ASSTPVTGLTYEQY